Each of the 32 T cell receptor beta chains below was sequenced from the same sample in a study of cytomegalovirus exposure and HLA in healthy donors. Produced via immunoSEQ multiplex PCR; TCRdb's table is partial and in-frame only. The profile covers just over 65,000 clones, with around 97% appearing a single time and about 1.5% taken by the ten largest. The material sequenced was PBMCs. The source is a young woman in good health and CMV-seropositive.

V and J are TRBV9 and TRBJ1-1; 11 bases are a match to TRBD1. The CDR3 runs to 15 residues. V lost 3 bases, J lost 7 bases, and 8 bases stayed unmatched. CDR1 and CDR2 from the germline V gene are SGDLS and YYNGEE. The CDR3 bases are TGTGCCAGCAGCGCTTCCGGGACAGGGGGTGATGAAGCTTTCTTT. Its translation is CASSASGTGGDEAFF.

The genes are TRBV7-3 and TRBJ1-1; no clear D. Germline V gene lookup returns CDR1 SGHTA and CDR2 FQGTGA. Trimming removed 2 bases from V and 1 base from J, with 5 bases in between. CDR3 length equals 13 residues. DNA of the CDR3: TGTGCCAGCAGCTTAGCGGCGAACACTGAAGCTTTCTTT. This codes for CASSLAANTEAFF.

CDR3: CASSQGTSYEQYF. DNA of the CDR3: TGCGCCAGCAGCCAAGGGACTAGCTACGAGCAGTACTTC. This chain connects TRBV4-1 to TRBJ2-7; 7 bases are shared with TRBD2. This CDR3 has 13 amino acids. Germline loops: CDR1 MGHRA, CDR2 YSYEKL. V shed 1 base, J shed 3 bases, and the junction held 0 bases outside the gene matches.

The V call is TRBV15, the J call TRBJ2-7; possible D gene TRBD2, 6 bases. The V end lost 0 bases, the J end lost 6 bases, and 18 bases lay between the germline ends. CDR3 size: 16 residues. In germline, CDR1 is LNHNV, CDR2 YYDKDF (reference sequence). CDR3 loop: CATSRDQLGLTSEQYF. DNA of the CDR3: TGTGCCACCAGCAGAGATCAGTTGGGACTGACTTCCGAGCAGTACTTC.

V is TRBV27 and J is TRBJ2-5, with D possibly matching TRBD2 (6 bases). Germline V gene sequence: CDR1 MNHEY, CDR2 SMNVEV (reference sequence). The CDR3 runs 15 residues. V was pared by 6 bases and J by 7 bases, with 21 bases between. The CDR3: CASSNQDAPGGTQYF. Written as DNA, the CDR3 is TGTGCCAGCAGCAATCAGGACGCCCCCGGGGGGACCCAGTACTTC.

The chain carries TRBV4-2 and TRBJ2-1; the D is unclear. The CDR3 extends over 16 amino acids. V lost 0 bases and J 1 base, leaving 10 bases between the germline ends. CDR1 and CDR2 (germline): LGHNA, YNFKEQ. The CDR3 DNA is TGTGCCAGCAGCCAAGAGAGGATTGGTTCCTACAATGAGCAGTTCTTC. Encoded protein: CASSQERIGSYNEQFF.

The chain uses TRBV7-9 and TRBJ2-7, with 7 bases that match TRBD2. V gave up 1 base and J gave up 1 base; unmatched junction bases: 4. CDR3 length equals 15 residues. CDR1 and CDR2 (germline): SEHNR, FQNEAQ (reference sequence). Here the CDR3 DNA reads TGTGCCAGCAGCTTAGGCGGGAGAGGGTCCTACGAGCAGTACTTC. This translates into CASSLGGRGSYEQYF.

This chain joins TRBV7-2 and TRBJ2-7, with D possibly TRBD2 on 6 matching bases. The V gene lost 3 bases and the J gene lost 3 bases, with 15 bases spanning the gap. This CDR3 is built from 15 residues. Germline loops: CDR1 SGHTA, CDR2 FQGNSA. CDR3 in DNA: TGTGCCAGCAGCTTTACTAGCTCTACTTTCTACGAGCAGTACTTC. It yields the protein CASSFTSSTFYEQYF. Full variable domain (outside the CDR3, taken from reference TRBV7-2 and TRBJ2-7): GAGVSQSPSNKVTEKGKDVELRCDPISGHTALYWYRQSLGQGLEFLIYFQGNSAPDKSGLPSDRFSAERTGGSVSTLTIQRTQQEDSAVYLCASSFTSSTFYEQYFGPGTRLTVT.

The chain is built from TRBV18 and TRBJ2-3; D gene unclear. CDR3 length: 12 amino acids. Between the trimmed V and J ends, which lost 6 bases and 2 bases, there was a span of 6 bases. In germline, CDR1 is KGHSH, CDR2 LQKENI. Here the CDR3 reads CASSAITDTQYF. In DNA, the CDR3 is TGTGCCAGCTCGGCCATCACAGATACGCAGTATTTT.

The DNA for the CDR3 is TGTGCCAGCAGTCCTAACCCAACCGGGAACACTGAAGCTTTCTTT. This translates into CASSPNPTGNTEAFF. The chain links TRBV28 to TRBJ1-1; D uncertain. The CDR3 consists of 15 residues. Germline CDR1 MDHEN, CDR2 SYDVKM. The V and J ends lost 5 bases and 1 base respectively, with 14 bases between them.

The V and J genes are TRBV9 and TRBJ2-1; D is perhaps TRBD2 (6 bases). Germline V gives CDR1 SGDLS, CDR2 YYNGEE. Between the trimmed V and J ends, which lost 2 bases and 0 bases, there was a span of 9 bases. The CDR3 spans 15 residues. The CDR3 DNA sequence: TGTGCCAGCAGCGTGGACTACCGCTCCTACAATGAGCAGTTCTTC. This sequence encodes CASSVDYRSYNEQFF.

V and J are TRBV21-1 and TRBJ2-5; the DNA was not compared with TRBD2, the D call given in the table. TRBV21-1 is recorded as a pseudogene. The CDR3 spans 19 residues. DNA for the CDR3: TGTGCCAGCAGCAGTGAACGGACTAGCGGGAGGATGTGTGCAGAGACCCAGTACTTC. Residues: CASSSERTSGRMCAETQYF.

The chain recombines TRBV5-1 with TRBJ2-3, with D possibly being TRBD1 (5 bases). V lost 0 bases, J lost 2 bases, and 19 bases lay in between. The CDR3 consists of 18 residues. Germline V gene sequence: CDR1 SGHRS, CDR2 YFSETQ. Written as DNA, the CDR3 is TGCGCCAGCAGCTTGGGGGGCGCGACAGTGCTTCACACAGATACGCAGTATTTT. Its translation: CASSLGGATVLHTDTQYF.

This rearrangement joins TRBV28 to TRBJ1-6; 8 bases line up with TRBD1. Per the germline V gene, CDR1 is MDHEN and CDR2 is SYDVKM. CDR3 length equals 15 residues. The V segment lost 1 base and the J segment 10 bases; nucleotides outside the gene matches: 6. The CDR3 DNA sequence: TGTGCCAGCAGTTTATCAGGGGGCGCGTGGTCACCCCTCCACTTT. Translation gives CASSLSGGAWSPLHF.

The chain employs TRBV30 and TRBJ2-2; 10 bases align to TRBD2. Germline values: CDR1 GTSNPN, CDR2 SVGIG (reference sequence). This CDR3 contains 14 residues. The junction had 0 bases not matched to a gene; V was cut back by 0 bases and J by 5 bases. The CDR3 DNA reads TGTGCCTGGAGTGTACTAGCGGGAACCGGGGAGCTGTTTTTT. Translating it yields CAWSVLAGTGELFF.

This clone was seen once. The chain links TRBV27 to TRBJ2-7; 8 bases line up with TRBD1. Unmatched junction bases numbered 12, after V lost 5 bases and J lost 9 bases. CDR3 length: 14 residues. CDR1 and CDR2 from the germline V gene are MNHEY and SMNVEV (reference sequence). For the CDR3, the DNA is TGTGCCAGCAGTGCCCCGGGCAGGGGGCTCGGGCAGTACTTC. This encodes CASSAPGRGLGQYF.

The CDR3 region has the DNA TGTGCCAGCAGTGACGATAGCGGGAGCTCTAATGAGCAGTTCTTC. Protein: CASSDDSGSSNEQFF. The V gene is TRBV2, the J gene TRBJ2-1; 9 positions match TRBD2. V was pared by 3 bases and J by 7 bases, with 7 bases of the junction left unmatched. This CDR3 spans 15 amino acids. Germline V gene data show CDR1 as SNHLY and CDR2 as FYNNEI. The full variable domain, completed using reference TRBV2 and TRBJ2-1, is EPEVTQTPSHQVTQMGQEVILRCVPISNHLYFYWYRQILGQKVEFLVSFYNNEISEKSEIFDDQFSVERPDGSNFTLKIRSTKLEDSAMYFCASSDDSGSSNEQFFGPGTRLTVL.

This clone is a singleton in its sample. V usage is TRBV11-2 and J usage is TRBJ1-1; D is ambiguous. Germline V gene lookup returns CDR1 SGHAT and CDR2 FQNNGV. V lost 1 base to trimming and J lost 1 base, with 13 bases between them. CDR3 size: 16 residues. In nucleotides, the CDR3 is TGTGCCAGCAGCTTAGTCCCGACGGGTCGGAACACTGAAGCTTTCTTT. As protein: CASSLVPTGRNTEAFF.

J is TRBJ2-7 and V is TRBV29-1; no firm D call. Trimming pared 7 bases from V and 0 bases from J, leaving 10 bases between. The CDR3 length is 12 residues. The germline V gene has CDR1 SQVTM and CDR2 ANQGSEA. For the CDR3, the DNA is TGCAGCGGGCGACTGGGCTCCTACGAGCAGTACTTC. Protein product: CSGRLGSYEQYF.

This rearrangement joins TRBV6-5 to TRBJ2-7; the D gene is possibly TRBD2 (6 bases). With 5 bases removed from V and 3 bases from J, the gap between germline ends came to 14 bases. CDR3 length equals 14 residues. CDR1 and CDR2 (germline): MNHEY, SVGAGI. The CDR3 coding sequence is TGTGCCAGCAGTCTCACGGGACTCCGCTACGAGCAGTACTTC. It translates to CASSLTGLRYEQYF.

CDR3 sequence: CAWSVQGHYGYTF. CDR3 DNA sequence: TGTGCCTGGAGTGTTCAGGGTCACTATGGCTACACCTTC. The rearrangement uses TRBV30 and TRBJ1-2; possible D gene TRBD1, 5 bases. Germline V lookup: CDR1 GTSNPN, CDR2 SVGIG (reference sequence). V lost 0 bases and J 3 bases, leaving 8 bases between the germline ends. The CDR3 has 13 residues.

This chain links TRBV6-1 with TRBJ1-4; D is possibly TRBD1 (6 bases). The CDR3 has 16 amino acids. V lost 4 bases to trimming and J lost 5 bases, with 17 bases between them. From germline, CDR1 is MNHNS and CDR2 SASEGT. The CDR3 protein is CASSALTGSANEKLFF. The CDR3 DNA reads TGTGCCAGCAGTGCACTAACAGGGTCGGCAAATGAAAAACTGTTTTTT.

The chain combines TRBV28 with TRBJ1-1; D might be TRBD1 (6 bases). Per germline, CDR1 MDHEN and CDR2 SYDVKM. This CDR3 is built from 16 residues. V was shortened by 7 bases and J by 0 bases, with 18 bases between the two germline ends. The CDR3 nucleotides read TGTGCCAGCAACACTCCACAGGGCCTTATGAACACTGAAGCTTTCTTT. Translated: CASNTPQGLMNTEAFF.

The rearrangement links TRBV29-1 to TRBJ2-3; TRBD2 aligns across 10 bases. The CDR3 is made up of 15 amino acids. Per the germline V gene, CDR1 is SQVTM and CDR2 is ANQGSEA. Trimming at V came to 3 bases and at J to 5 bases, leaving 8 bases not matched to a gene. CDR3 nucleotides: TGCAGCGTTGATTTTAGCGGGAGGTCCCAAGATACGCAGTATTTT. Translation: CSVDFSGRSQDTQYF.

This chain links TRBV5-8 with TRBJ2-3; 8 nucleotides align to TRBD2. V trimming: 1 base; J trimming: 0 bases; junction bases outside the gene matches: 16. CDR3 length: 20 residues. The germline V gene has CDR1 SGHTS and CDR2 YDEGEE. CDR3 sequence: CASSLRGVAGTLQSTDTQYF. The CDR3 nucleotides are TGTGCCAGCAGCTTGCGAGGGGTAGCGGGGACCCTCCAGAGCACAGATACGCAGTATTTT.

Written as DNA, the CDR3 is TGTGCCAGCTCACCACTAGCGGGAGAGGGCACCGGGGAGCTGTTTTTT. It codes for CASSPLAGEGTGELFF. This chain connects TRBV18 to TRBJ2-2; TRBD2 matches at 9 bases. The CDR3 covers 16 residues. J gave up 4 bases and V 1 base, and 4 bases lay outside the gene matches. Germline CDR1 reads KGHSH; CDR2 reads LQKENI.

The CDR3 sequence is CASSLGDRRNEKLFF. CDR3 nucleotides: TGTGCCAGCAGCCTGGGGGACAGGCGGAATGAAAAACTGTTTTTT. V is TRBV11-2 and J is TRBJ1-4, with 8 bases aligning to TRBD1. Trimming took 5 bases from V and 5 from J; bases not matched to a gene: 7. The length of the CDR3 is 15 residues. Germline V gives CDR1 SGHAT, CDR2 FQNNGV.

This clone was counted once. The chain is built from TRBV6-5 and TRBJ2-7; tentative D call: TRBD1 (6 bases). The CDR3 is 14 residues long. The V end lost 6 bases, the J end lost 3 bases, and 15 bases lay between the germline ends. Germline lookup yields CDR1 MNHEY and CDR2 SVGAGI. The CDR3 protein is CASRKQGRSYEQYF. CDR3 nucleotide sequence: TGTGCCAGCAGAAAACAGGGTCGGAGCTACGAGCAGTACTTC.

For the CDR3, the DNA is TGTGCCAGCAGTTCCGGAGGCGAGCAGTACTTC. Translation gives CASSSGGEQYF. This rearrangement joins TRBV27 to TRBJ2-7; perhaps TRBD2 as D (5 bases). The CDR3 length is 11 residues. From germline, CDR1 is MNHEY and CDR2 SMNVEV (reference sequence). Trimming cost V 4 bases and J 6 bases, with 7 bases left between them.

V and J are TRBV5-1 and TRBJ2-5; 7 bases map to TRBD2. Germline V gene sequence: CDR1 SGHRS, CDR2 YFSETQ. CDR3 length: 14 residues. V lost 4 bases to trimming and J lost 1 base; unmatched junction nucleotides: 4. CDR3 sequence: CASSQSGGQETQYF. The CDR3 DNA sequence: TGCGCCAGCAGCCAGTCGGGGGGCCAAGAGACCCAGTACTTC.

CDR3 sequence (DNA): TGTGCCAGCTCACCAAATAACGGGTCGCCCTATGGCTACACCTTC. This gives the protein CASSPNNGSPYGYTF. V gene TRBV18 combines with J gene TRBJ1-2, with no clear D. The CDR3 loop spans 15 amino acids. CDR1 is KGHSH, CDR2 LQKENI, per germline. Trimming removed 2 bases at V and 4 bases at J, with 14 bases between.

The V gene is TRBV6-1, the J gene TRBJ2-1; the match to TRBD2 covers 11 bases. Germline V gene data show CDR1 as MNHNS and CDR2 as SASEGT. The trim removed 5 bases at V and 10 bases at J, leaving 7 bases unmatched. The length of the CDR3 is 14 residues. This chain's CDR3 is CASSLAGGIGEQFF. DNA for the CDR3: TGTGCCAGCAGTTTAGCGGGAGGGATAGGCGAGCAGTTCTTC.